Detailed here is one TCR beta chain. This entry belongs to a study of blood T cell repertoires in COVID-19. Study-level background: COVID-19 samples, acute and convalescent, were from the United States, Italy and Spain.

As handled by the study authors: From reference gene primer amplification, estimates of nucleated cell counts were derived. Sequenced by immunoSEQ multiplex PCR; TCRdb stores in-frame clones only, minus some. V and J calls and clone size are those listed in that table; D and trimming were worked out from the DNA. The sample lists approximately 280,000 clones; 80% to 90% were seen once. The CDR3 has 14 amino acids. V shed 4 bases, J shed 4 bases, and the junction held 6 bases outside the gene matches. Germline-derived CDR1 and CDR2 are SGHAT and FQNNGV. The TCR originated in an older woman with acute or convalescent COVID-19. This chain connects TRBV11-2 to TRBJ1-2; 7 nucleotides match TRBD1. The source material was peripheral blood. CDR3 in amino acids: CASSSGGTVYGYTF. Here the CDR3 DNA reads TGTGCCAGCAGCTCAGGCGGGACAGTCTATGGCTACACCTTC.